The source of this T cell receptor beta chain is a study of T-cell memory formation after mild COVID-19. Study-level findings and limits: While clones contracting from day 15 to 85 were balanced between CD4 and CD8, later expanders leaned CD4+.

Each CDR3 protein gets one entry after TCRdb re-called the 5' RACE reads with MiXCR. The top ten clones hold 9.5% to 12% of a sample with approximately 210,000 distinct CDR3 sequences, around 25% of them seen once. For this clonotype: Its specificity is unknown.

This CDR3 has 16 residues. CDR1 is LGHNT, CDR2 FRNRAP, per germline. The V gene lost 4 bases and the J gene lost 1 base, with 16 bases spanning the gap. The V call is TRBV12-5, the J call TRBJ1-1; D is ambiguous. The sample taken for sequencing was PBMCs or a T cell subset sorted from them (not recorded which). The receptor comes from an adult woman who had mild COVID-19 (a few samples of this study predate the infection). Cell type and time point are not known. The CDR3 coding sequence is TGTGCTAGTGGTTCGGACTTAGGACCACCGAACACTGAAGCTTTCTTT. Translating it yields CASGSDLGPPNTEAFF.